The 16 T cell receptor beta chains presented below share a single source sample, sequenced in a study of Graves' ophthalmopathy and Graves' hyperthyroidism. Researchers took RNA transcripts and amplified TCR beta CDR3 regions from them. Investigators did first-round RT-PCR with HTBI primers, then second-round multiplex PCR. From the multiplex PCR reads, TCRdb called clonotypes with MiXCR, one entry per CDR3 protein. Counted here are about 700,000 distinct CDR3 sequences, about 41% occurring once; the ten biggest clones make up 3% to 4%. Material for sequencing was peripheral blood. The receptors were sampled from an adult man with Graves' ophthalmopathy.

Concerning this clonotype itself: The junction departs from germline at one end; a sequencing error may be responsible. This rearrangement joins TRBV6-5 to TRBJ1-2; D unresolved. The CDR3 loop spans 13 amino acids. CDR1 is MNHEY and CDR2 is SVGAGI in the germline V gene. In DNA, the CDR3 is TGTGCCTGCAGTTACCAACAAAGCTATGGCTACACCTTC. Translation gives CACSYQQSYGYTF.

There are many counts of this clonotype. The genes are TRBV7-9 and TRBJ1-5; D is undetermined. The CDR3 length is 14 residues. Trimming pared 3 bases from V and 0 bases from J, leaving 6 bases between. Germline values: CDR1 SEHNR, CDR2 FQNEAQ (reference sequence). CDR3 sequence: CASSLDDSNQPQHF. DNA of the CDR3: TGTGCCAGCAGCTTGGACGATAGCAATCAGCCCCAGCATTTT.

V gene TRBV7-8 combines with J gene TRBJ2-2, with D maybe TRBD1 (5 bases). V lost 0 bases, J lost 8 bases, and 10 bases lay in between. From germline, CDR1 is SGHVS and CDR2 FQNEAQ. The CDR3 has 14 amino acids. The CDR3 DNA reads TGTGCCAGCAGCTTAGCAGGGGTAGGAGGGGAGCTGTTTTTT. Amino acids: CASSLAGVGGELFF.

This clonotype was picked up many times. The J gene is TRBJ1-6, the V gene TRBV6-5, with unresolved D. There are 12 residues in the CDR3. V shed 8 bases and J shed 7 bases, with 9 bases lying between them. From germline, CDR1 is MNHEY and CDR2 SVGAGI. CDR3 sequence (DNA): TGTGCCAGCGGAGTACAGAATTCACCCCTCCACTTT. Amino acid sequence: CASGVQNSPLHF.

About this clonotype itself: Since a much larger clone is just one base distant, this may be a read error. The chain joins TRBV20-1 to TRBJ2-5; D tentatively reads TRBD1 or TRBD2 (6 bases each). The CDR3 totals 17 residues. The V end was cut by 3 bases, the J end by 0 bases, with 20 bases between. Germline V gene lookup returns CDR1 DFQATT and CDR2 SNEGSKA (reference sequence). CDR3 in amino acids: CSASGLAAQGYQETQYF. The CDR3 nucleotides read TGCAGTGCTAGTGGCTTAGCGGCCCAGGGGTACCAAGAGACCCAGTACTTC.

A word on this clonotype: One junction end does not reproduce the germline sequence, and a read error may be involved. V usage is TRBV25-1 and J usage is TRBJ2-7; 10 bases are a match to TRBD2. CDR1 is MGHDK and CDR2 is SYGVNS in the germline V gene. CDR3 length: 17 residues. The CDR3 sequence is CASSPYRGSGRVDEQYF. The CDR3 coding sequence is TGCGCCAGCAGCCCCTACAGGGGAAGCGGGAGGGTCGACGAGCAGTACTTC.

In this sample, this clonotype turned up a few times. For the CDR3, the DNA is TGTGCCAGCAGTTCCGAGGGGTCTGCTTTGGGGCAGTACTTC. Translation: CASSSEGSALGQYF. The chain carries TRBV6-5 and TRBJ2-7, with D perhaps being TRBD1 or TRBD2 (5 bases each). Germline V gene sequence: CDR1 MNHEY, CDR2 SVGAGI. The V gene lost 4 bases and the J gene lost 9 bases, with 19 bases spanning the gap. This CDR3 has 14 residues.

This clonotype was counted ten times or more. The CDR3 protein is CSARAETGGREGGYTF. The CDR3 DNA reads TGCAGTGCTAGAGCCGAGACAGGGGGCAGAGAAGGTGGCTACACCTTC. The chain couples TRBV20-1 to TRBJ1-2; TRBD1 matches 10 bases. Trimming removed 1 base from V and 7 bases from J; junction bases left unmatched: 12. There are 16 residues in the CDR3. Germline V lookup: CDR1 DFQATT, CDR2 SNEGSKA (reference sequence).

On this clonotype: Just one base apart from a much larger clone, this may be a read error. The CDR3 DNA sequence: TGTGCCAGCAGTTTCTCGAGCTCCTACGAGCAGTACTTC. This encodes CASSFSSSYEQYF. The chain joins TRBV12-3 or TRBV12-4 to TRBJ2-7; no clear D gene. V was cut by 3 bases and J by 0 bases, with 6 bases left in between. The CDR3 contains 13 residues.

The sample holds many counts of this clonotype. This sequence joins TRBV29-1 and TRBJ2-7, with a tentative D call TRBD2 (6 bases). CDR3 length: 13 residues. Germline CDR1 is SQVTM and CDR2 is ANQGSEA. Trimming stripped 7 bases from V and 0 bases from J, with 13 bases between. The CDR3 bases are TGCAGCGGGATCGGCGGGACCTCCTACGAGCAGTACTTC. It encodes CSGIGGTSYEQYF.

The chain employs TRBV7-8 and TRBJ1-2; tentative D call: TRBD1 (5 bases). Germline CDR1 and CDR2: SGHVS and FQNEAQ. With 4 bases removed from V and 6 bases from J, the gap between germline ends came to 12 bases. The CDR3 is made up of 13 amino acids. CDR3 sequence (DNA): TGTGCCAGCAGCTCGGCAGGGTCAGATGGCTACACCTTC. Translated, it gives CASSSAGSDGYTF.

The chain carries TRBV20-1 and TRBJ2-3; 10 nucleotides align to TRBD2. V was clipped by 4 bases and J by 0 bases; unmatched bases: 7. The CDR3 loop spans 16 amino acids. Germline V gives CDR1 DFQATT, CDR2 SNEGSKA (reference sequence). This chain's CDR3 is CSATQGLAESTDTQYF. CDR3 DNA: TGCAGTGCTACCCAAGGACTAGCGGAAAGCACAGATACGCAGTATTTT.

V usage is TRBV5-1 and J usage is TRBJ2-7, with D unresolved. Per germline, CDR1 SGHRS and CDR2 YFSETQ. The V end lost 1 base, the J end lost 0 bases, and 8 bases lay between the germline ends. This CDR3 contains 14 residues. The CDR3 DNA is TGCGCCAGCAGCTTGTCAGGATTCTCCTACGAGCAGTACTTC. Translated, it gives CASSLSGFSYEQYF.

This clonotype was seen repeatedly, ten times or more. The J gene is TRBJ1-2, the V gene TRBV6-6; D not certain. Trimming took 5 bases from V and 9 from J, leaving 13 bases between them. There are 12 residues in the CDR3. Germline CDR1 reads MNHNY; CDR2 reads SVGAGI (reference sequence). CDR3 loop: CASSERLSSYTF. The CDR3 DNA reads TGTGCCAGCAGTGAACGACTTAGTAGCTACACCTTC.

This chain uses TRBV12-5 with TRBJ2-5; TRBD1 agrees at 7 bases. The CDR3 is 15 residues long. V was clipped by 4 bases and J by 4 bases; unmatched bases: 9. Germline V gene data show CDR1 as LGHNT and CDR2 as FRNRAP. The CDR3 region has the DNA TGTGCTAGTGGTTGCAACGACAGGGCCGCAGAGACCCAGTACTTC. The encoded protein is CASGCNDRAAETQYF.

V gene TRBV9 combines with J gene TRBJ1-4, with 8 bases fitting TRBD1. Trimming at V came to 2 bases and at J to 7 bases, leaving 7 bases not matched to a gene. CDR1 SGDLS and CDR2 YYNGEE come from the germline V gene. The CDR3 spans 15 residues. CDR3 sequence: CASSVTGTGAEKLFF. CDR3 DNA sequence: TGTGCCAGCAGCGTTACCGGGACAGGCGCTGAAAAACTGTTTTTT.